This T cell receptor beta chain was captured by sequencing in a study of T cell changes during pregnancy in multiple sclerosis. J was trimmed by 0 bases and V by 2 bases; bases with no gene match: 4. The CDR3 sequence is 16 residues long. Germline assignment: CDR1 MNHEY and CDR2 SMNVEV (reference sequence). Using immunoSEQ multiplex PCR, the repertoire was profiled, and TCRdb retains in-frame clones only, with some absent. The sample lists 25,000 to 35,000 clones; about nine tenths were seen once. The sequence derives from a female donor with multiple sclerosis, enrolled in a pregnancy study. The starting material was CD8+ T cells from peripheral blood mononuclear cells, obtained in the second trimester of pregnancy. V is TRBV27 and J is TRBJ2-7, with 10 bases matching TRBD2. CDR3 coding DNA: TGTGCCAGCAGTTTAACTAGCGGGGACCGCTCCTACGAGCAGTACTTC. This encodes CASSLTSGDRSYEQYF.